This T cell receptor (beta chain) was identified in a study of cytomegalovirus exposure and HLA in healthy donors. Method: immunoSEQ multiplex PCR; TCRdb's copy keeps in-frame clones and lacks some. This sample has about 120,000 clones, with approximately 92% found just once. V gave up 1 base and J gave up 9 bases; unmatched junction bases: 13. The CDR3 consists of 17 residues. CDR1 SGHDN and CDR2 FVKESK come from the germline V gene. The sequence came from a woman aged 18-30 years in good health and CMV-seronegative. The V and J genes are TRBV14 and TRBJ2-1; TRBD2 matches 9 bases. The sequencing sample was made of PBMCs. Here the CDR3 DNA reads TGTGCCAGCAGCCAAGGCCTTCTGGCGGGAGGGCCCGGTGAGCAGTTCTTC. Translation: CASSQGLLAGGPGEQFF.